The 25 T cell receptor beta chains below come from one sample, sequenced in a study of relationships among human T cell subsets. Semiquantitative ARM-PCR amplified T cell receptor alpha and beta CDR3 regions from mRNA. In ARM-PCR, communal superprimers followed tagged nested gene-specific primers for exponential amplification. TCRdb processed the multiplex PCR reads anew with MiXCR; each CDR3 protein has one entry. The sample carries around 14,000 distinct CDR3 sequences, about 60% recorded once. The sequenced sample consisted of total T cells sorted from blood. The receptors stem from a middle-aged man in good health.

The rearrangement joins TRBV28 to TRBJ1-5, with D tentatively TRBD1 (6 bases). The CDR3 totals 16 residues. The V and J ends lost 6 bases and 1 base respectively, with 16 bases between them. CDR1 is MDHEN and CDR2 is SYDVKM in the germline V gene. The CDR3 sequence: CASSPGRRGSNQPQHF. The CDR3 bases are TGTGCCAGCAGCCCTGGGCGAAGGGGGAGCAATCAGCCCCAGCATTTT.

The chain employs TRBV11-2 and TRBJ2-3; TRBD2 is a possible D gene (6 bases). The length of the CDR3 is 16 residues. Germline assignment: CDR1 SGHAT and CDR2 FQNNGV. V lost 1 base and J lost 1, with 12 bases in between. CDR3: CASSLAAGPRTDTQYF. In nucleotides, the CDR3 is TGTGCCAGCAGCTTAGCAGCGGGCCCACGCACAGATACGCAGTATTTT.

The genes are TRBV30 and TRBJ2-7; 8 bases match TRBD2. Looked up from germline, CDR1 is GTSNPN and CDR2 is SVGIG (reference sequence). Germline trimming cut 3 bases from V and 2 bases from J; bases unmatched to any gene: 9. This CDR3 is built from 15 residues. The chain's CDR3 is CAWSLGTGGPYEQYF. Here the CDR3 DNA reads TGTGCCTGGAGCCTTGGGACGGGGGGGCCCTACGAGCAGTACTTC.

This sequence joins TRBV7-9 and TRBJ1-1, with no clear D. V was pared by 2 bases and J by 11 bases, with 21 bases between. This CDR3 has 15 amino acids. Germline loops: CDR1 SEHNR, CDR2 FQNEAQ (reference sequence). CDR3 residues: CASSLSEEQPLGAFF. CDR3 coding DNA: TGTGCCAGCAGCTTATCGGAGGAACAGCCCCTGGGGGCTTTCTTT.

The J gene is TRBJ2-3, the V gene TRBV28, with a tentative D call TRBD1 (6 bases). Trimming took off 3 bases at V and 1 base at J, with 14 bases between the two ends. CDR3 size: 16 residues. CDR1 and CDR2 (germline): MDHEN, SYDVKM. CDR3 protein: CASSFGNRVGTDTQYF. CDR3 DNA: TGTGCCAGCAGTTTCGGGAACAGGGTAGGCACAGATACGCAGTATTTT.

The chain uses TRBV6-6 and TRBJ2-1, with TRBD2 matching over 7 bases. The CDR3 sequence is 14 residues long. Germline-derived CDR1 and CDR2 are MNHNY and SVGAGI (reference sequence). Unmatched junction bases numbered 5, after V lost 4 bases and J lost 5 bases. CDR3 sequence: CASSSSGTNNEQFF. CDR3 sequence (DNA): TGTGCCAGCAGTTCCAGCGGGACCAACAATGAGCAGTTCTTC.

Details on this clonotype: At one end the junction does not follow the germline gene, possibly because of a read error. The chain couples TRBV24-1 to TRBJ2-5; weak D call: TRBD2 (6 bases). Germline CDR1 is KGHDR and CDR2 is SFDVKD. This CDR3 comprises 17 residues. This CDR3 reads CATSDFVGGNRQDTQYF. CDR3 sequence (DNA): TGTGCCACCAGTGATTTTGTTGGCGGGAACCGACAAGATACCCAGTACTTC.

The genes are TRBV29-1 and TRBJ2-3; 7 bases map to TRBD2. The CDR3 covers 15 residues. With V trimmed by 3 bases and J by 0 bases, 6 bases remained unmatched. The V gene's germline CDR1 is SQVTM and CDR2 ANQGSEA. The CDR3 sequence: CSVDSSGTSTDTQYF. In nucleotides, the CDR3 is TGCAGCGTTGATTCTAGCGGAACTAGCACAGATACGCAGTATTTT.

The chain carries TRBV14 and TRBJ2-1; possible D gene TRBD2, 6 bases. The J call is in doubt because the DNA end fits TRBJ2-7 better. Germline V CDR1 and CDR2: SGHDN, FVKESK. CDR3 length: 14 amino acids. The CDR3 loop reads CASSQDRLVHEQYF. The CDR3 DNA reads as TGTGCCAGCAGCCAAGATCGACTAGTCCACGAGCAGTACTTC.

The V and J genes are TRBV4-1 and TRBJ2-5; 8 nucleotides align to TRBD2. The CDR3 extends over 17 amino acids. Losses at the gene ends were 0 bases for V and 1 base for J; bases not matched to a gene: 7. CDR1 MGHRA and CDR2 YSYEKL come from the germline V gene. CDR3 bases: TGCGCCAGCAGCCAAGATCCGCGGGGGGCAGGCCAAGAGACCCAGTACTTC. Its translation is CASSQDPRGAGQETQYF.

V is TRBV5-1 and J is TRBJ2-3; D uncertain. V was trimmed by 2 bases and J by 2 bases, leaving 9 bases between them. The CDR3 loop spans 14 amino acids. Per germline, CDR1 SGHRS and CDR2 YFSETQ. The CDR3 coding sequence is TGCGCCAGCAGCTTTGCCTTGGCCACAGATACGCAGTATTTT. Its protein product is CASSFALATDTQYF. Full variable domain (remainder filled in from reference TRBV5-1 and TRBJ2-3): KAGVTQTPRYLIKTRGQQVTLSCSPISGHRSVSWYQQTPGQGLQFLFEYFSETQRNKGNFPGRFSGRQFSNSRSEMNVSTLELGDSALYLCASSFALATDTQYFGPGTRLTVL.

The chain combines TRBV11-2 with TRBJ2-7; TRBD2 aligns across 7 bases. Germline CDR1 and CDR2: SGHAT and FQNNGV. The CDR3 has 14 residues. Trimming removed 2 bases from V and 2 bases from J; junction bases left unmatched: 3. CDR3 coding DNA: TGTGCCAGCAGCTTACCGGGACTACCCTACGAGCAGTACTTC. It specifies CASSLPGLPYEQYF.

The chain uses TRBV11-2 and TRBJ2-3; the match to TRBD2 covers 11 bases. The CDR3 loop spans 16 amino acids. V lost 4 bases, J lost 2 bases, and 5 bases stayed unmatched. Germline-derived CDR1 and CDR2 are SGHAT and FQNNGV. The CDR3 nucleotides read TGTGCCAGCAGCTCACTAGCGGGGGCCCTCACAGATACGCAGTATTTT. It translates to CASSSLAGALTDTQYF.

The rearrangement joins TRBV7-9 to TRBJ2-5, with TRBD1 matching over 7 bases. Trimming cost V 2 bases and J 4 bases; bases outside gene matches: 4. The CDR3 covers 14 residues. Per germline, CDR1 SEHNR and CDR2 FQNEAQ (reference sequence). This CDR3 reads CASSLNSGGETQYF. The CDR3, as DNA: TGTGCCAGCAGCTTAAATTCAGGGGGAGAGACCCAGTACTTC. Drawing the rest from reference TRBV7-9 and TRBJ2-5, the complete variable domain is DTGVSQNPRHKITKRGQNVTFRCDPISEHNRLYWYRQTLGQGPEFLTYFQNEAQLEKSRLLSDRFSAERPKGSFSTLEIQRTEQGDSAMYLCASSLNSGGETQYFGPGTRLLVL.

The J gene is TRBJ2-1, the V gene TRBV7-9; the D is unclear. In germline, CDR1 is SEHNR, CDR2 FQNEAQ (reference sequence). V shed 8 bases and J shed 3 bases, with 11 bases lying between them. The CDR3 runs 13 residues. CDR3 sequence: CASRQAGYNEQFF. In nucleotides, the CDR3 is TGTGCCAGCCGCCAGGCCGGCTACAATGAGCAGTTCTTC.

The genes are TRBV30 and TRBJ1-1; 11 positions match TRBD1. This CDR3 is 15 amino acids long. V shed 4 bases, J shed 2 bases, and the junction held 6 bases outside the gene matches. The germline gives CDR1 GTSNPN, CDR2 SVGIG (reference sequence). The CDR3 nucleotides read TGTGCCTGGATCTCAGGACAGGGGGCAAACACTGAAGCTTTCTTT. Translated, it gives CAWISGQGANTEAFF.

The chain combines TRBV14 with TRBJ2-2, with no clear D. The germline gives CDR1 SGHDN, CDR2 FVKESK. This CDR3 has 13 amino acids. Trimming pared 5 bases from V and 5 bases from J, leaving 9 bases between. CDR3 DNA: TGTGCCAGCAGCTGGGATGGGACCGGGGAGCTGTTTTTT. Translation: CASSWDGTGELFF. Full variable domain (missing parts from reference TRBV14 and TRBJ2-2): EAGVTQFPSHSVIEKGQTVTLRCDPISGHDNLYWYRRVMGKEIKFLLHFVKESKQDESGMPNNRFLAERTGGTYSTLKVQPAELEDSGVYFCASSWDGTGELFFGEGSRLTVL.

This chain connects TRBV12-3 or TRBV12-4 to TRBJ2-2, with D unresolved. This CDR3 region has 16 residues. The ends were cut back, 6 bases at V and 0 bases at J, with 14 bases in the middle. The CDR3 nucleotides read TGTGCCAGCAGCCCCGGACGGCGAACGAACACCGGGGAGCTGTTTTTT. It is translated as CASSPGRRTNTGELFF.

V gene TRBV5-1 combines with J gene TRBJ2-3; weak D call: TRBD1 (6 bases). Germline lookup yields CDR1 SGHRS and CDR2 YFSETQ. CDR3 size: 17 residues. The V gene lost 4 bases and the J gene lost 6 bases, with 24 bases spanning the gap. The CDR3 loop is CASSPGYRDMATDTQYF. The CDR3, as DNA: TGCGCCAGCAGCCCTGGGTACCGGGACATGGCCACCGATACGCAGTATTTT. The variable domain in full, completed from reference TRBV5-1 and TRBJ2-3, reads KAGVTQTPRYLIKTRGQQVTLSCSPISGHRSVSWYQQTPGQGLQFLFEYFSETQRNKGNFPGRFSGRQFSNSRSEMNVSTLELGDSALYLCASSPGYRDMATDTQYFGPGTRLTVL.

This chain links TRBV4-1 with TRBJ2-5, with D perhaps matching TRBD2 (5 bases). Germline CDR1 and CDR2: MGHRA and YSYEKL. This CDR3 region has 13 residues. V lost 0 bases to trimming and J lost 7 bases, with 9 bases between them. CDR3 residues: CASSQDAAGTQYF. CDR3 coding DNA: TGCGCCAGCAGCCAAGATGCGGCGGGGACCCAGTACTTC.

The gene calls are TRBV6-1 and TRBJ2-3, with 8 positions matching TRBD1. Trimming removed 2 bases from V and 2 bases from J; junction bases left unmatched: 6. This CDR3 contains 16 residues. The germline V gene has CDR1 MNHNS and CDR2 SASEGT. The CDR3 coding sequence is TGTGCCAGCAGTGAACAGGGGGCCTCCCCCACAGATACGCAGTATTTT. This codes for CASSEQGASPTDTQYF.

V is TRBV11-3 and J is TRBJ2-1; the match to TRBD2 covers 10 bases. The CDR3 has 15 residues. Germline V gene sequence: CDR1 SGHNT, CDR2 YENEEA. The junction had 9 bases not matched to a gene; V was cut back by 5 bases and J by 8 bases. The CDR3 nucleotides read TGTGCCAGCAGCATGCACGGGACTAGCGATGATGAGCAGTTCTTC. This codes for CASSMHGTSDDEQFF.

This clonotype was recorded only once. This rearrangement joins TRBV29-1 to TRBJ2-1; D is unclear. The V end was cut by 1 base, the J end by 0 bases, with 7 bases between. This CDR3 comprises 14 residues. Germline V lookup: CDR1 SQVTM, CDR2 ANQGSEA. This CDR3 is CSVEAQISYNEQFF. Written as DNA, the CDR3 is TGCAGCGTTGAAGCCCAAATCTCCTACAATGAGCAGTTCTTC.

This chain connects TRBV6-5 to TRBJ2-1; perhaps D is TRBD1 or TRBD2 (6 bases each). The CDR3 covers 15 residues. Trimming stripped 2 bases from V and 4 bases from J, with 12 bases between. Germline-derived CDR1 and CDR2 are MNHEY and SVGAGI. The CDR3 reads CASSYKRGPYNEQFF. The DNA for the CDR3 is TGTGCCAGCAGTTACAAACGGGGGCCTTACAATGAGCAGTTCTTC.

V is TRBV11-2 and J is TRBJ2-5; a possible D gene is TRBD1 (6 bases). CDR3 length: 12 amino acids. Per germline, CDR1 SGHAT and CDR2 FQNNGV. Trimming cost V 10 bases and J 4 bases, with 13 bases left between them. The CDR3 loop reads CATKGQPETQYF. The CDR3, as DNA: TGTGCCACAAAAGGACAGCCAGAGACCCAGTACTTC.